This note documents a single TCR beta chain sequence. The data originate from a study of blood T cell repertoires in COVID-19. Clones were sequenced by immunoSEQ multiplex PCR, and TCRdb holds only the in-frame ones, with some missing. The sample consists of fewer than 350,000 clones, about nine tenths of them appearing once. The germline V gene encodes CDR1 SGHTA and CDR2 FQGNSA. Trimming at V came to 1 base and at J to 12 bases, leaving 5 bases not matched to a gene. This CDR3 comprises 12 residues. The source is a woman aged 25 to 39 with COVID-19, enrolled during active disease. What was sequenced was peripheral blood. The chain employs TRBV7-2 and TRBJ1-1, with 7 bases fitting TRBD1. CDR3: CASSLGGQKTFF. The CDR3 DNA is TGTGCCAGCAGCTTAGGGGGACAGAAAACTTTCTTT.